This T cell receptor beta chain was captured by sequencing in a study of shared clonotypes between healthy human individuals (dated by TCRdb to 2020 to 2021). Notes on the research overall: The cohort included three men and a couple of women between 18 and 49 years of age. To estimate repertoire size and how much clonotype sharing occurs between individuals, the study deeply sequenced the blood TCR repertoires of roughly 5 healthy adults. To increase sequencing depth and limit assay-specific biases, TCR repertoire library preparation and sequencing were carried out by different laboratories using diverse techniques. Between about 0.8 and 9 billion PBMCs per donor were obtained by leukapheresis.

In the germline V gene, CDR1 corresponds to MDHEN and CDR2 to SYDVKM. The CDR3 has 14 amino acids, counting the end cysteine and phenylalanine. Just the 42-base CDR3 DNA is kept, in frame starting at base 1. The donors were healthy, HIV-negative adults who had no recently reported acute infections or vaccinations. Every donor was a Caucasian adult residing in Nashville, Tennessee, USA. For unsorted samples, roughly 91 million PBMCs were counted, and genomic DNA was extracted using the QIAamp DNA Blood Mini kit. Blood was collected by leukapheresis, and PBMCs were isolated by Ficoll-Histopaque density gradient centrifugation and then cryopreserved in liquid nitrogen vapor phase. Overall study results and their limits: Pairwise subsampling indicated that sequencing depth was expected to affect the degree of clonotype sharing among donors. Sampling was restricted to blood, and TCR repertoires in tissues likely differ from the TCR repertoires found in blood. Because the study included only a small number of donors, the genetic and exposure-history diversity represented was limited.

On this clone: The clone's antigen remains unknown. A far larger clone lies a single base away; this is likely a read error.

Using the deep immunoSEQ assay, TCR CDR3 regions were amplified from genomic DNA by multiplex PCR. Extracted genomic DNA from each cell subset was distributed evenly across all wells of several immunoSEQ 96-well plates, and each plate was treated as a replicate. For unsorted PBMC, roughly 300 ng of genomic DNA, equivalent to about 32,000 T cell genomes, went into each replicate PCR. Unsorted PBMC genomic DNA was sequenced across ten immunoSEQ deep assay plates. Purified libraries were quantified with a Qubit 3.0 fluorometer, sized on a Bioanalyzer 2100, and re-quantified with the KAPA Library Quantification kit. Each immunoSEQ 96-well plate was sequenced on its own single-read 150-cycle Illumina NextSeq 550 flow cell. From the authors' description of their analysis: Because the immunoSEQ output included only junctional sequences and no quality scores, the filtering could not be the same as the filtering used for full-length reads. To assign V/J genes and CDR3, sequences were annotated using PyIR, a Python wrapper for IgBLAST v1.9, with IMGT germline references. Reads with weak V/J assignments (E-value above 1e-6), missing CDR3, stop codons, out-of-frame junctions, or ambiguous translated residues were removed. V3J clonotypes were defined as sequences sharing the same inferred V gene, J gene, and CDR3 amino acid sequence. Percentage overlap between repertoires was calculated by dividing the number of shared unique clonotypes by the size of the smaller repertoire. Repertoire richness was assessed with RTK rarefaction, the Chao1 estimator, and Recon v2.1 estimates of unobserved clonotypes. TCRdb holds this immuneACCESS table with in-frame rearrangements only. Some clones are missing; in checked studies, unresolved V genes explain under half, and the rest has no known cause. That table supplies the V and J calls and clone size; D and trimming were determined from the DNA. The sample table shows some 530,000 clones, and around 85% are seen once. The ten most abundant clones make up roughly 12% of the sample.

The receptor's source is a woman in her forties in good health. Some clones in this sample may be carry-over from other donors' samples. This sequence uses TRBV28 and TRBJ1-1, with 7 bases in between that match TRBD1. Sequencing used PBMCs. In nucleotides, the sequence is TGTGCCAGCAGTAGCTCAGGGGGGAACACTAAAGCTTTCTTT. It codes for CASSSSGGNTKAFF. Outside the CDR3, residues come from the reference TRBV28 and TRBJ1-1 proteins, so the full variable domain is: DVKVTQSSRYLVKRTGEKVFLECVQDMDHENMFWYRQDPGLGLRLIYFSYDVKMKEKGDIPEGYSVSREKKERFSLILESASTNQTSMYLCASSSSGGNTKAFFGQGTRLTVV.